What follows describes a single TCR beta chain. This specimen comes from a study of blood T cell repertoires in COVID-19. Clones were read by immunoSEQ multiplex PCR, and TCRdb kept only the in-frame ones, dropping some. The table includes about 400,000 clones, 88% detected once. CDR3 length equals 15 residues. Germline V gene lookup returns CDR1 ENHRY and CDR2 SYGVKD. The J segment lost 4 bases and the V segment lost 3 bases, leaving 4 bases of the junction unmatched. Participant ages covered about 18 to 90 years across 20 to 25 US areas. This sequence joins TRBV10-3 and TRBJ1-2; TRBD1 matches at 11 bases. This TCR came from a middle-aged woman with acute COVID-19. Sequenced input: PBMCs or T cells enriched from blood (not recorded which). In DNA, the CDR3 is TGTGCCATCAGTGATCCGGGACAGGGGGTCTATGGCTACACCTTC. Encoded protein: CAISDPGQGVYGYTF.